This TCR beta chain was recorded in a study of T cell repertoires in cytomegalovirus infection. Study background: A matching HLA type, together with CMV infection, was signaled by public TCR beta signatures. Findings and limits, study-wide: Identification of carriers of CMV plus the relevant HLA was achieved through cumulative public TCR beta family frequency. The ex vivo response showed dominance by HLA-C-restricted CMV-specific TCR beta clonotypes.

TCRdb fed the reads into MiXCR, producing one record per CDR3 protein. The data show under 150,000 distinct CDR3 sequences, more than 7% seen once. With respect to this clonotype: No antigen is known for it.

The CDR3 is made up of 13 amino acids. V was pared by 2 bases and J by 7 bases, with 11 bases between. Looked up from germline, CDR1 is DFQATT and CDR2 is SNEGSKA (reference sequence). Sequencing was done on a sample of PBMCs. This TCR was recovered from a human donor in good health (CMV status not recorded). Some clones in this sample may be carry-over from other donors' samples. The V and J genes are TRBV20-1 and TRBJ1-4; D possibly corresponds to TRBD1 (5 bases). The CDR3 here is CSARPNGGEKLFF. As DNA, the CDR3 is TGCAGTGCTAGACCAAATGGGGGTGAAAAACTGTTTTTT.